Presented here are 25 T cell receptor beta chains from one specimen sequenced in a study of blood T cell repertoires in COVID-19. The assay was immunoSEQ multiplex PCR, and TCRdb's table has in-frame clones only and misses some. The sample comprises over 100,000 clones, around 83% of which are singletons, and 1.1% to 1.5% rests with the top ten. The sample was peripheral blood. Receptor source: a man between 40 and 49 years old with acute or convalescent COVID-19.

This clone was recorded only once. The CDR3 region has the DNA TGTGCCAGTAGTTTGGGAGTCGGCAATGAGCAGTTCTTC. Protein: CASSLGVGNEQFF. This chain joins TRBV19 and TRBJ2-1, with D possibly matching TRBD2 (5 bases). CDR1 LNHDA and CDR2 SQIVND come from the germline V gene (reference sequence). The V gene lost 5 bases and the J gene lost 6 bases, with 11 bases spanning the gap. The CDR3 is 13 residues long.

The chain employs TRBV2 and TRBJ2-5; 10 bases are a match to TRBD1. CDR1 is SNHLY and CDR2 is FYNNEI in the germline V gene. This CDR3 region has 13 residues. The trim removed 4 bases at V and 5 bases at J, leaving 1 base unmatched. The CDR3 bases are TGTGCCAGCAGTGGACAGGGGGCTGAGACCCAGTACTTC. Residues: CASSGQGAETQYF.

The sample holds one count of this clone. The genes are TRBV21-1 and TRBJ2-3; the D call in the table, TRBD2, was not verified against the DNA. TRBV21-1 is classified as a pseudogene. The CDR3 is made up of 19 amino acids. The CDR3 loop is CASSKDAAKRESPTDTQYF. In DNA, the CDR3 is TGTGCCAGCAGCAAAGACGCGGCAAAGCGGGAGAGTCCCACAGATACGCAGTATTTT.

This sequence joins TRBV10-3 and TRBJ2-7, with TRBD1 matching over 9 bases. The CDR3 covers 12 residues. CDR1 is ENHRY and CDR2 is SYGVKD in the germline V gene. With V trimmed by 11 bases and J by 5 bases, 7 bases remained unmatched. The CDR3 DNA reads TGTGCCGCCGGGACAGGGTACGACGAGCAGTACTTC. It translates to CAAGTGYDEQYF.

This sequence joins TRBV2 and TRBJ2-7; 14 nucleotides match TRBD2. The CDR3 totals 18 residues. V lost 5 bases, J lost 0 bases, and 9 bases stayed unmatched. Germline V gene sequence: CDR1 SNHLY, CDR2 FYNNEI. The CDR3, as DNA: TGTGCCAGCAGTTCTCGGACTAGCGGGGGGCTCTTCTCCTACGAGCAGTACTTC. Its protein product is CASSSRTSGGLFSYEQYF.

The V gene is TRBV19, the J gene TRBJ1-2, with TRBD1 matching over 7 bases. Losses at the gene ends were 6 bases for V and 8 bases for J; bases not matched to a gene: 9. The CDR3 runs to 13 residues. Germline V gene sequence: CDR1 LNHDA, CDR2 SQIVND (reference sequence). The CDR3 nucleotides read TGTGCCAGTAGCCTAAGACAGGGACGCGGCTACACCTTC. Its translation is CASSLRQGRGYTF.

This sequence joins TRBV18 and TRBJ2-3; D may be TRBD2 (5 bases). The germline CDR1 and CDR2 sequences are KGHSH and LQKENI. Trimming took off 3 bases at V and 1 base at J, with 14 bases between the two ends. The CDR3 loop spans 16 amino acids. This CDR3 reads CASSPEVLRGTDTQYF. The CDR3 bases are TGTGCCAGCTCACCGGAGGTCCTTAGGGGCACAGATACGCAGTATTTT.

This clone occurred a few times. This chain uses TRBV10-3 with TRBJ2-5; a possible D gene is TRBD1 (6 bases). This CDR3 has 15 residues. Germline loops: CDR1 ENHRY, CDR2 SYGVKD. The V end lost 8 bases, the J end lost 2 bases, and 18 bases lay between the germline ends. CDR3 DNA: TGTGCCATCGGTATTAGACAGGTCTATCAAGAGACCCAGTACTTC. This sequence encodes CAIGIRQVYQETQYF.

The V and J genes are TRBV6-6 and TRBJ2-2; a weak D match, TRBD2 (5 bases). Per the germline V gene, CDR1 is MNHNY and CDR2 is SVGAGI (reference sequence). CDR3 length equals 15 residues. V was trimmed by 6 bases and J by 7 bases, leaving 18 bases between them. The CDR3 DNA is TGTGCCAGCAGCCCAAGGTCCGGGGTGGGCGGGGAGCTGTTTTTT. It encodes CASSPRSGVGGELFF.

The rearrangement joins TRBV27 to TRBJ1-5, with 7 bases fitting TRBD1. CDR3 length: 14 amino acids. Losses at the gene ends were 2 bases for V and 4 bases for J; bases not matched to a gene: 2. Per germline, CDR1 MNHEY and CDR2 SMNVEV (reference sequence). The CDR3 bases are TGTGCCAGCAGTTTAGTGACAGGGAATCAGCCCCAGCATTTT. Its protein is CASSLVTGNQPQHF.

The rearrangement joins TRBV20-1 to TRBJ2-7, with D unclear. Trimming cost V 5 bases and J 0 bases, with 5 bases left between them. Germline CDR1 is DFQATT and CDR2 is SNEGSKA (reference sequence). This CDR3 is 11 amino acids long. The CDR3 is CSAPYSYEQYF. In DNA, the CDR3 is TGCAGTGCTCCGTACTCCTACGAGCAGTACTTC.

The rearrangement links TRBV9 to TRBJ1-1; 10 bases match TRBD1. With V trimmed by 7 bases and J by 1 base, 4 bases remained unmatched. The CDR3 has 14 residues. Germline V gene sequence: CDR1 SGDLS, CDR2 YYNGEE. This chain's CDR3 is CASGGQGWNTEAFF. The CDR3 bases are TGTGCCAGCGGGGGACAGGGGTGGAACACTGAAGCTTTCTTT.

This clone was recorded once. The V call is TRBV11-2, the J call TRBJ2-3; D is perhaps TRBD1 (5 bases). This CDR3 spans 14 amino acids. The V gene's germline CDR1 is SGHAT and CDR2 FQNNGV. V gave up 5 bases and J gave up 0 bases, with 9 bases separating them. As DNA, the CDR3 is TGTGCCAGCAGCCAGGGTCTAAGCACAGATACGCAGTATTTT. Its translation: CASSQGLSTDTQYF.

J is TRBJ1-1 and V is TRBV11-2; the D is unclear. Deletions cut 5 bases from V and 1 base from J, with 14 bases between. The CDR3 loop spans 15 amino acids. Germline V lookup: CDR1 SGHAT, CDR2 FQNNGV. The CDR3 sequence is CASSRKRMQNTEAFF. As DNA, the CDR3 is TGTGCCAGCAGCCGTAAGAGAATGCAGAACACTGAAGCTTTCTTT.

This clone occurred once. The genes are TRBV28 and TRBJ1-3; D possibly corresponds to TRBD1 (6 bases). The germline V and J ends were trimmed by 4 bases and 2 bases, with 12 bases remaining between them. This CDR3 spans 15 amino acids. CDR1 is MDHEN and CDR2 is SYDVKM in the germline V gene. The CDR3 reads CASSSFRTAGNTIYF. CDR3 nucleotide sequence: TGTGCCAGCAGTTCCTTTAGGACAGCTGGAAACACCATATATTTT.

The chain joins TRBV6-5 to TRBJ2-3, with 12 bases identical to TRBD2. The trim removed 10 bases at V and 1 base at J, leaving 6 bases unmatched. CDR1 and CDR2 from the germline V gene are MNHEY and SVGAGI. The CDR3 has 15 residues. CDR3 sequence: CAISSGGAGTDTQYF. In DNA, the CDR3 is TGTGCCATCTCTAGCGGGGGGGCCGGCACAGATACGCAGTATTTT.

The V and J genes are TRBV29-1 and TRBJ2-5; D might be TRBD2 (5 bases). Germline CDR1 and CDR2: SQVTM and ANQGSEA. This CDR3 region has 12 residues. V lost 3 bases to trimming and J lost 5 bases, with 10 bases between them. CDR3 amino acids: CSVDGLLETQYF. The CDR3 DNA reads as TGCAGCGTTGACGGACTTCTGGAGACCCAGTACTTC.

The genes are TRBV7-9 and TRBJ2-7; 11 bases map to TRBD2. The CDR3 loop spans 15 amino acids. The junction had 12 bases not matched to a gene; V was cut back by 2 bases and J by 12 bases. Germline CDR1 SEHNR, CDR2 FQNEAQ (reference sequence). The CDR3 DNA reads TGTGCCAGCAGCTTAATACAACTAGCGGGAGCGTTTCTGTACTTC. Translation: CASSLIQLAGAFLYF. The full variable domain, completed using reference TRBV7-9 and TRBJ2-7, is DTGVSQNPRHKITKRGQNVTFRCDPISEHNRLYWYRQTLGQGPEFLTYFQNEAQLEKSRLLSDRFSAERPKGSFSTLEIQRTEQGDSAMYLCASSLIQLAGAFLYFGPGTRLTVT.

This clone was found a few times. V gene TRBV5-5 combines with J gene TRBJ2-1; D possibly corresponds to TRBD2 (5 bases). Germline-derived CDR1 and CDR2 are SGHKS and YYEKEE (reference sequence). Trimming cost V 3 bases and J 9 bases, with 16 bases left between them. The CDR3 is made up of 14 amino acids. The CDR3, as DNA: TGTGCCAGCAGCTCCCTCCTACTAGATCCTGAGCAGTTCTTC. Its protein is CASSSLLLDPEQFF.

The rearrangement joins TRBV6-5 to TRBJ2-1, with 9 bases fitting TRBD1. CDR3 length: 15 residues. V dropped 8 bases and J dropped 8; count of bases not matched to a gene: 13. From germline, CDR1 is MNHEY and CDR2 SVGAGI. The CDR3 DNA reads TGTGCCAGCTCCTCTCACGATAACAGGGGGCATGAGCAGTTCTTC. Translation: CASSSHDNRGHEQFF.

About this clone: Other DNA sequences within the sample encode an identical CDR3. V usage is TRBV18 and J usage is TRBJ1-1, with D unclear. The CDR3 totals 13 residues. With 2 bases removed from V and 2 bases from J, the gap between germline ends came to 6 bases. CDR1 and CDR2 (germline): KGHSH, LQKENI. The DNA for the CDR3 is TGTGCCAGCTCACCAGCAGTTAACACTGAAGCTTTCTTT. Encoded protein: CASSPAVNTEAFF.

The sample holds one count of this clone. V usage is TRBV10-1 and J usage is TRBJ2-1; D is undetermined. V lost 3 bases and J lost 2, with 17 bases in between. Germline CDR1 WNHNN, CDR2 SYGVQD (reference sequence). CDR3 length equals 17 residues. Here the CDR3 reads CASSDGSGTTPYNEQFF. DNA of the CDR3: TGCGCCAGCAGTGATGGGTCGGGTACTACTCCCTACAATGAGCAGTTCTTC.

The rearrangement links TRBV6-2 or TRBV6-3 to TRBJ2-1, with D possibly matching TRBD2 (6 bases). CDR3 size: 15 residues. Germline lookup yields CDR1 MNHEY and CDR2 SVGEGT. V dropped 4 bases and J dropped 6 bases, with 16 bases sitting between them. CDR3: CASSSEGLPSNEQFF. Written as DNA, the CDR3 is TGTGCCAGCAGTTCCGAGGGACTCCCCTCCAATGAGCAGTTCTTC.

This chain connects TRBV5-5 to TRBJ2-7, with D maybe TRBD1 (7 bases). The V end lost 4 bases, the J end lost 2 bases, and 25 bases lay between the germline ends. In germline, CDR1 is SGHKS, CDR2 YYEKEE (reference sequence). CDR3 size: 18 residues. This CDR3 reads CASSPGATGVGPTYEQYF. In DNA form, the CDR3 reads TGTGCCAGCAGCCCGGGAGCCACAGGGGTTGGACCGACCTACGAGCAGTACTTC.

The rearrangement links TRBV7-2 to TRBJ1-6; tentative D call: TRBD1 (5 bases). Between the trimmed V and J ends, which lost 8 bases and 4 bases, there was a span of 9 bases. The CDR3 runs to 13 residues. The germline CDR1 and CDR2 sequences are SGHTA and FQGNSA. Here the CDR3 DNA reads TGTGCCAGCCATAAGGGGTATAATTCACCCCTCCACTTT. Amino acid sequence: CASHKGYNSPLHF.